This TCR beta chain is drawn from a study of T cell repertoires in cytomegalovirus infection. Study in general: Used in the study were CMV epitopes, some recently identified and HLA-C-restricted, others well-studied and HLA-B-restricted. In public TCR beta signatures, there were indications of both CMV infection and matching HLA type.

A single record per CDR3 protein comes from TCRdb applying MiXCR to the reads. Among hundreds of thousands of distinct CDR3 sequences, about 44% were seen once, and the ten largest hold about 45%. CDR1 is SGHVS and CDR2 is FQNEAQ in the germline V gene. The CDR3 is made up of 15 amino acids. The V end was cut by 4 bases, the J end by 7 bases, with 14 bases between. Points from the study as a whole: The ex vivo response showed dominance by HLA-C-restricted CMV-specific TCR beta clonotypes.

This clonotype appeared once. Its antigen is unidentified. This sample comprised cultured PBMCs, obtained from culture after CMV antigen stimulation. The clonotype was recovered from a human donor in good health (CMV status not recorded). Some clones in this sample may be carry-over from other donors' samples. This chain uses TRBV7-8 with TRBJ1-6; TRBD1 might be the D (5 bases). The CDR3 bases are TGTGCCAGCAGCTCTCGACAGACAGCGAATTCACCCCTCCACTTT. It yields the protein CASSSRQTANSPLHF.